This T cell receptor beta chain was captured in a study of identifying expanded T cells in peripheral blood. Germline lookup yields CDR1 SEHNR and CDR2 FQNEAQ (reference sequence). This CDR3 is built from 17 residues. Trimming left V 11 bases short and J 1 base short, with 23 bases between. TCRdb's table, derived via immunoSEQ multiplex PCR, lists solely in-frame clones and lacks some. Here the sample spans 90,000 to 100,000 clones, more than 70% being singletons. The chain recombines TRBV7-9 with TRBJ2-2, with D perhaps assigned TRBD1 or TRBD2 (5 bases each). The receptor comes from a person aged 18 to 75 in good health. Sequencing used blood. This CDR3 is CAPSPPSGPLNTGELFF. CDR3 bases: TGTGCCCCCTCCCCCCCCTCGGGACCGTTGAACACCGGGGAGCTGTTTTTT.